This TCR beta chain was sequenced during a study of blood T cell repertoires in COVID-19. This clone was observed a few times. Germline V CDR1 and CDR2: MNHNY, SVGAGI (reference sequence). Trimming removed 7 bases at V and 6 bases at J, with 16 bases between. The CDR3 contains 13 residues. Data came from immunoSEQ multiplex PCR; TCRdb stores just in-frame clones and leaves some out. Of about 150,000 clones in the sample, under 90% were seen once. V is TRBV6-6 and J is TRBJ2-7, with D possibly being TRBD2 (5 bases). The sequence was collected from a man aged 55 to 70 with acute or convalescent COVID-19. Sequenced input: peripheral blood. In DNA, the CDR3 is TGTGCCAGCACGAGAAGAGGGCCGAGCGAGCAGTACTTC. This codes for CASTRRGPSEQYF.